These 17 T cell receptor beta chains originate from one sample sequenced in a study of cytomegalovirus exposure and HLA in healthy donors. The primer mix had 60 Vbeta and 13 Jbeta primers. Sequencing used immunoSEQ multiplex PCR; TCRdb keeps in-frame clones, though not all of them. The sample lists 150,000 to 200,000 clones, roughly 85% occurring once. Sequencing was carried out using PBMCs. The receptors come from a young man in good health and CMV-seropositive.

The chain recombines TRBV6-5 with TRBJ1-1; D unclear. The germline V and J ends were trimmed by 2 bases and 1 base, with 8 bases remaining between them. Germline V gene data show CDR1 as MNHEY and CDR2 as SVGAGI. CDR3 size: 14 residues. For the CDR3, the DNA is TGTGCCAGCAGTTACGTCGACAAGAACACTGAAGCTTTCTTT. The encoded protein is CASSYVDKNTEAFF.

As for this clone: The identical CDR3 is also encoded by other nucleotide sequences in the sample. V is TRBV19 and J is TRBJ2-7; the match to TRBD1 covers 9 bases. This CDR3 is 14 amino acids long. J lost 3 bases, V lost 5 bases, and 5 bases had no gene match. Germline CDR1 LNHDA, CDR2 SQIVND (reference sequence). This chain's CDR3 is CASSLPGQGYEQYF. CDR3 nucleotides: TGTGCCAGTAGTCTACCGGGACAGGGCTACGAGCAGTACTTC.

The chain links TRBV6-1 to TRBJ2-1; tentatively, D is TRBD1 (6 bases). The CDR3 extends over 14 amino acids. V lost 4 bases, J lost 5 bases, and 12 bases lay in between. Looked up from germline, CDR1 is MNHNS and CDR2 is SASEGT. CDR3 nucleotides: TGTGCCAGCAGTGGGGGGACACTGAACAATGAGCAGTTCTTC. Residues: CASSGGTLNNEQFF.

This chain uses TRBV13 with TRBJ1-6; unclear D gene. This CDR3 is built from 16 residues. Germline V gives CDR1 PRHDT, CDR2 FYEKMQ (reference sequence). Trimming removed 1 base at V and 7 bases at J, with 14 bases between. CDR3 protein: CASSLDPGPGNSPLHF. The DNA for the CDR3 is TGTGCCAGCAGCTTAGACCCCGGGCCGGGGAATTCACCCCTCCACTTT.

The rearrangement joins TRBV7-6 to TRBJ1-3; D gene uncertain. Germline V gene data show CDR1 as SGHVS and CDR2 as FNYEAQ. The V end was cut by 1 base, the J end by 3 bases, with 10 bases between. This CDR3 is 15 amino acids long. CDR3 loop: CASSLGRVVGNTIYF. DNA of the CDR3: TGTGCCAGCAGCTTAGGGAGGGTTGTTGGAAACACCATATATTTT.

The V gene is TRBV21-1, the J gene TRBJ1-2; TRBD1 reflects the table's D call only, with no check against the DNA. TRBV21-1 is flagged as a pseudogene. The CDR3 sequence is 15 residues long. CDR3 in amino acids: CASSIPTGASYGYTF. CDR3 nucleotide sequence: TGTGCCAGCAGCATACCGACAGGGGCCAGCTATGGCTACACCTTC.

V and J are TRBV29-1 and TRBJ2-2; 8 nucleotides align to TRBD2. Germline CDR1 reads SQVTM; CDR2 reads ANQGSEA. Trimming removed 6 bases from V and 5 bases from J; junction bases left unmatched: 8. The CDR3 runs to 14 residues. DNA for the CDR3: TGCAGCGTAGCCGGGACTAGAAGGACCGGGGAGCTGTTTTTT. It codes for CSVAGTRRTGELFF.

As concerns this clone: Other DNA sequences within the sample encode an identical CDR3. This chain joins TRBV9 and TRBJ2-7; 10 nucleotides match TRBD1. The CDR3 covers 15 residues. Germline-derived CDR1 and CDR2 are SGDLS and YYNGEE. V was pared by 0 bases and J by 2 bases, with 2 bases of the junction left unmatched. As DNA, the CDR3 is TGTGCCAGCAGCGTAGCCGGGACAGGGGCCTACGAGCAGTACTTC. Translated: CASSVAGTGAYEQYF.

This clone was seen a few times. The chain couples TRBV4-1 to TRBJ2-3, with D perhaps matching TRBD2 (5 bases). Germline-derived CDR1 and CDR2 are MGHRA and YSYEKL. V dropped 1 base and J dropped 2 bases, with 16 bases sitting between them. CDR3 length equals 17 residues. CDR3: CASSQVRQRRTTDTQYF. CDR3 sequence (DNA): TGCGCCAGCAGCCAAGTTAGGCAGCGGAGAACCACAGATACGCAGTATTTT.

The chain joins TRBV10-3 to TRBJ2-2; 10 positions agree with TRBD1. The CDR3 is made up of 15 amino acids. Germline assignment: CDR1 ENHRY and CDR2 SYGVKD. The ends lost 5 bases at V and 7 bases at J; junction bases unmatched: 7. In nucleotides, the CDR3 is TGTGCCATCAGTAAGGGGACAGGGGTGAACGGGGAGCTGTTTTTT. Protein sequence: CAISKGTGVNGELFF.

The V gene is TRBV9, the J gene TRBJ2-1, with unresolved D. V lost 3 bases to trimming and J lost 9 bases, with 13 bases between them. This CDR3 is built from 13 residues. Germline CDR1 reads SGDLS; CDR2 reads YYNGEE. As DNA, the CDR3 is TGTGCCAGCAGCGACCCCGCACTTAGTGAGCAGTTCTTC. Translating gives CASSDPALSEQFF.

J is TRBJ2-5 and V is TRBV20-1; D is unresolved. This CDR3 comprises 11 residues. Germline V gives CDR1 DFQATT, CDR2 SNEGSKA (reference sequence). V shed 3 bases and J shed 4 bases, with 6 bases lying between them. This CDR3 reads CSASELETQYF. For the CDR3, the DNA is TGCAGTGCTAGCGAGCTAGAGACCCAGTACTTC.

The chain recombines TRBV7-6 with TRBJ1-4, with a possible D match to TRBD1 (6 bases). The CDR3 has 14 amino acids. Germline lookup yields CDR1 SGHVS and CDR2 FNYEAQ. The V end lost 5 bases, the J end lost 8 bases, and 15 bases lay between the germline ends. CDR3 amino acids: CASSQAQGREKLFF. CDR3 nucleotide sequence: TGTGCCAGCAGCCAAGCCCAGGGGCGAGAAAAACTGTTTTTT.

The sample holds a few counts of this clone. The gene calls are TRBV9 and TRBJ1-1; D is perhaps TRBD1 (6 bases). CDR1 is SGDLS, CDR2 YYNGEE, per germline. The CDR3 spans 15 residues. V was cut by 2 bases and J by 2 bases, with 13 bases left in between. This CDR3 reads CASSVRTEFNTEAFF. The CDR3 nucleotides read TGTGCCAGCAGCGTGAGGACAGAGTTTAACACTGAAGCTTTCTTT.

This clone showed up just once. The chain's CDR3 is CASSKQGRDSPLHF. In DNA, the CDR3 is TGTGCCAGCAGCAAACAGGGTAGAGATTCACCCCTCCACTTT. The chain joins TRBV9 to TRBJ1-6; D possibly corresponds to TRBD1 (6 bases). CDR3 length: 14 amino acids. The V gene lost 4 bases and the J gene lost 8 bases, with 13 bases spanning the gap. Looked up from germline, CDR1 is SGDLS and CDR2 is YYNGEE.

The gene calls are TRBV7-2 and TRBJ2-5; 9 bases fit TRBD2. Germline assignment: CDR1 SGHTA and CDR2 FQGNSA. The V segment lost 5 bases and the J segment 5 bases; nucleotides outside the gene matches: 15. The CDR3 extends over 17 amino acids. The CDR3 spells CASSPSPLAGRFETQYF. The CDR3, as DNA: TGTGCCAGCAGCCCTAGCCCCCTAGCGGGGCGGTTTGAGACCCAGTACTTC.

The rearrangement joins TRBV7-9 to TRBJ1-1, with 7 bases identical to TRBD1. The CDR3 is 15 residues long. Germline-derived CDR1 and CDR2 are SEHNR and FQNEAQ (reference sequence). V lost 5 bases, J lost 1 base, and 7 bases stayed unmatched. Written as DNA, the CDR3 is TGTGCCAGCAGCATTTGGGACAGACAGAACACTGAAGCTTTCTTT. As protein: CASSIWDRQNTEAFF.